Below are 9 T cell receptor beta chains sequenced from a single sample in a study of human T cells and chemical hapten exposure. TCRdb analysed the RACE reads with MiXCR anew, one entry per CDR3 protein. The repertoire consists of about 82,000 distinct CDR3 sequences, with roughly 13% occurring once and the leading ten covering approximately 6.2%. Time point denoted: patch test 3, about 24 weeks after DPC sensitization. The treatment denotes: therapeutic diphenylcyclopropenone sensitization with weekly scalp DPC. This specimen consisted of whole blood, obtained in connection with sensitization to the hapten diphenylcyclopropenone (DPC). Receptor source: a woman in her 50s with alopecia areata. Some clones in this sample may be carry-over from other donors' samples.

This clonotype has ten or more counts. CDR3 in amino acids: CASRNREWKLFF. The CDR3 DNA follows: TGTGCCAGCAGAAACAGGGAGTGGAAACTGTTTTTT. The rearrangement links TRBV27 to TRBJ1-4, with TRBD1 as a possible D gene (6 bases). Trimming took 6 bases from V and 11 from J, leaving 13 bases between them. The CDR3 is 12 residues long. Germline V gives CDR1 MNHEY, CDR2 SMNVEV (reference sequence). Drawing the rest from reference TRBV27 and TRBJ1-4, the complete variable domain is EAQVTQNPRYLITVTGKKLTVTCSQNMNHEYMSWYRQDPGLGLRQIYYSMNVEVTDKGDVPEGYKVSRKEKRNFPLILESPSPNQTSLYFCASRNREWKLFFGSGTQLSVL.

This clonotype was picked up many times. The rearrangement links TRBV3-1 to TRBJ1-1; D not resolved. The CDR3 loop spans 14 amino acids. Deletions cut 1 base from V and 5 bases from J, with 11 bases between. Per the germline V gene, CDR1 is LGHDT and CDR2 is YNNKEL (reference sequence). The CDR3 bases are TGTGCCAGCAGCCAAGTTTCAGTAGGAACTGAAGCTTTCTTT. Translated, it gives CASSQVSVGTEAFF.

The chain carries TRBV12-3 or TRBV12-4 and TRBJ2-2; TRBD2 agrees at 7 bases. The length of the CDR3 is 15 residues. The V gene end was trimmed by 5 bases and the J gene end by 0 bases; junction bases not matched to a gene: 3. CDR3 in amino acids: CASSLGLANTGELFF. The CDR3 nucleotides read TGTGCCAGCAGTCTCGGACTAGCGAACACCGGGGAGCTGTTTTTT.

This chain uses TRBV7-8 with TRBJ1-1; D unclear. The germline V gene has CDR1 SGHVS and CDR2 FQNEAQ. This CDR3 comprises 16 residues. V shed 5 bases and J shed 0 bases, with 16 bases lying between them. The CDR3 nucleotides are TGTGCCAGCAGCCCCCCCGATTTGTACATGAACACTGAAGCTTTCTTT. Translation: CASSPPDLYMNTEAFF.

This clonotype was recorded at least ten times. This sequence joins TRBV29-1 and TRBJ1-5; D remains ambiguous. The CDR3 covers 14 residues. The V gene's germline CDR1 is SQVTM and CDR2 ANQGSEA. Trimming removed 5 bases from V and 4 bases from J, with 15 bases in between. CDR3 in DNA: TGCAGCGTTTCTCACGGGTCGTCTAATCAGCCCCAGCATTTT. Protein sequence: CSVSHGSSNQPQHF.

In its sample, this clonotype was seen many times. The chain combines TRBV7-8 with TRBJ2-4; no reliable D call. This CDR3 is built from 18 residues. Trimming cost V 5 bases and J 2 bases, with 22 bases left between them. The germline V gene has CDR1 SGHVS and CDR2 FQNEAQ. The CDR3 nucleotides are TGTGCCAGCAGCCCTCCCCCCTGGAAGGGCGAAACCAAAAACATTCAGTACTTC. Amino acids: CASSPPPWKGETKNIQYF.

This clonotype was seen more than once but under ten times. The DNA of the CDR3 is TGTGCCTGGAGTGTCTCTACGTGGGAGCAGTACTTC. Encoded protein: CAWSVSTWEQYF. The genes are TRBV30 and TRBJ2-7; D is unclear. Germline lookup yields CDR1 GTSNPN and CDR2 SVGIG (reference sequence). V was pared by 0 bases and J by 7 bases, with 10 bases between. The CDR3 is made up of 12 amino acids.

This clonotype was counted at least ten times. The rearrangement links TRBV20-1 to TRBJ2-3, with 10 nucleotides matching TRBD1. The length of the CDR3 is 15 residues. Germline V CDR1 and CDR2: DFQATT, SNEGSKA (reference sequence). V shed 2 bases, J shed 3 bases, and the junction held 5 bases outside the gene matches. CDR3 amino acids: CSARPGQGGTDTQYF. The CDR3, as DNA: TGCAGTGCTAGACCAGGACAGGGGGGGACAGATACGCAGTATTTT.

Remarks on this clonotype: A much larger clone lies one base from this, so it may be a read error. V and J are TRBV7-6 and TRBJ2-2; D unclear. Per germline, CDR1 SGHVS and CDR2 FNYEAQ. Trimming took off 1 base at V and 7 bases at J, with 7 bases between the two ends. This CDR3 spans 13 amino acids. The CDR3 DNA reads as TGTGCCAGCAGCTTAGTGGGTCACGGGGAGCTGTTTTTT. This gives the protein CASSLVGHGELFF.